Listed here are 11 T cell receptor beta chains from one sample, sequenced in a study of T-cell reconstitution after alpha-beta-depleted transplantation in children. Unique molecular identifiers were used to barcode this TCRbeta library. TCRdb processed the PCR reads anew with MiXCR; each CDR3 protein has one entry. The profile shows 900,000 or so distinct CDR3 sequences, 15% to 20% of them singletons. The sequences come from PBMCs, mostly from graft donor cells, collected 360 days after TCRalphabeta/CD19-depleted stem cell transplant. These receptors came from a male patient aged 10 to 17 who had a stem cell transplant for acute lymphoblastic leukemia, so the T cells may come from the graft donor.

The CDR3 region is CASISGRLGAAYNEQFF. The DNA of the CDR3 is TGTGCCAGCATTAGCGGGAGATTGGGGGCCGCCTACAATGAGCAGTTCTTC. This rearrangement joins TRBV7-8 to TRBJ2-1; 9 bases are a match to TRBD2. The V gene's germline CDR1 is SGHVS and CDR2 FQNEAQ. This CDR3 has 17 amino acids. Trimming cost V 7 bases and J 2 bases; bases outside gene matches: 12.

CDR3 coding DNA: TGCGCCAGCAGCTTCACAGGGGTCGGAGACTATGGCTACACCTTC. Protein sequence: CASSFTGVGDYGYTF. This chain uses TRBV5-1 with TRBJ1-2; 7 nucleotides align to TRBD1. With 2 bases clipped from V and 3 bases from J, the junction kept 7 bases outside the gene matches. The germline CDR1 and CDR2 sequences are SGHRS and YFSETQ. CDR3 size: 15 residues.

The DNA for the CDR3 is TGTGCCAGCTCTCCCGGGACAGGGGCGCAAGAGACCCAGTACTTC. As protein: CASSPGTGAQETQYF. V gene TRBV18 combines with J gene TRBJ2-5; 10 bases match TRBD1. This CDR3 is built from 15 residues. CDR1 and CDR2 from the germline V gene are KGHSH and LQKENI. With 6 bases clipped from V and 2 bases from J, the junction kept 6 bases outside the gene matches. Drawing the rest from reference TRBV18 and TRBJ2-5, the complete variable domain is NAGVMQNPRHLVRRRGQEARLRCSPMKGHSHVYWYRQLPEEGLKFMVYLQKENIIDESGMPKERFSAEFPKEGPSILRIQQVVRGDSAAYFCASSPGTGAQETQYFGPGTRLLVL.

J is TRBJ1-1 and V is TRBV4-1; TRBD1 matches at 9 bases. The trim removed 5 bases at V and 3 bases at J, leaving 7 bases unmatched. The CDR3 covers 15 residues. Germline V CDR1 and CDR2: MGHRA, YSYEKL. This chain's CDR3 is CASSTWDRADTEAFF. CDR3 bases: TGCGCCAGCAGCACTTGGGACAGGGCCGACACTGAAGCTTTCTTT.

This chain joins TRBV5-1 and TRBJ2-7; 7 nucleotides line up with TRBD1. With 4 bases clipped from V and 2 bases from J, the junction kept 3 bases outside the gene matches. The CDR3 length is 13 residues. Germline CDR1 reads SGHRS; CDR2 reads YFSETQ. As DNA, the CDR3 is TGCGCCAGCAGCAAAGGGACAGCCTACGAGCAGTACTTC. It yields the protein CASSKGTAYEQYF.

The chain uses TRBV20-1 and TRBJ2-1, with a weak D call TRBD2 (6 bases). V lost 7 bases and J 5 bases, leaving 18 bases between the germline ends. Germline CDR1 and CDR2: DFQATT and SNEGSKA (reference sequence). CDR3 length equals 14 residues. CDR3 in amino acids: CSGDGTPLHNEQFF. The CDR3 DNA reads TGCAGTGGGGACGGGACTCCCCTTCACAATGAGCAGTTCTTC.

This clonotype was observed a few times. The V gene is TRBV29-1, the J gene TRBJ1-2, with D perhaps TRBD1 (6 bases). Germline CDR1 and CDR2: SQVTM and ANQGSEA. V lost 4 bases and J 8 bases, leaving 11 bases between the germline ends. The CDR3 contains 11 residues. This chain's CDR3 is CSVAHRAGYTF. The CDR3 nucleotides are TGCAGCGTTGCACACAGGGCGGGCTACACCTTC.

This clonotype was counted between two and nine times. This chain links TRBV14 with TRBJ2-2; 12 bases align to TRBD2. V shed 0 bases and J 3 bases; nucleotides not matched to a gene: 5. CDR3 size: 18 residues. CDR1 SGHDN and CDR2 FVKESK come from the germline V gene. The CDR3 sequence is CASSQDPGLAGYTGELFF. CDR3 coding DNA: TGTGCCAGCAGCCAAGACCCTGGACTAGCGGGATACACCGGGGAGCTGTTTTTT.

This clonotype turned up a few times. This sequence joins TRBV7-9 and TRBJ1-1, with a weak D call TRBD1 (5 bases). Trimming took off 1 base at V and 8 bases at J, with 14 bases between the two ends. CDR1 and CDR2 from the germline V gene are SEHNR and FQNEAQ (reference sequence). The CDR3 has 14 amino acids. CDR3 residues: CASSLEAGLTEAFF. CDR3 DNA: TGTGCCAGCAGCTTAGAAGCAGGGCTCACCGAAGCTTTCTTT.

This chain connects TRBV20-1 to TRBJ2-3; D might be TRBD2 (5 bases). The length of the CDR3 is 14 residues. Trimming took 6 bases from V and 1 from J, leaving 14 bases between them. Germline-derived CDR1 and CDR2 are DFQATT and SNEGSKA (reference sequence). CDR3 nucleotides: TGCAGTGCCCCTTCTCTTAGCGGCACAGATACGCAGTATTTT. The encoded protein is CSAPSLSGTDTQYF.

The chain recombines TRBV5-1 with TRBJ2-3; 12 nucleotides align to TRBD2. The CDR3 has 16 amino acids. J gave up 5 bases and V 0 bases, and 4 bases lay outside the gene matches. Germline CDR1 SGHRS, CDR2 YFSETQ. CDR3 sequence: CASSLGLAGELDTQYF. CDR3 nucleotide sequence: TGCGCCAGCAGCTTGGGACTAGCGGGAGAGTTAGATACGCAGTATTTT.